Following are 23 T cell receptor beta chains from one sample sequenced in a study of T cell responses to AZD1222 COVID-19 vaccine. The assay was immunoSEQ multiplex PCR, and TCRdb's table has in-frame clones only and misses some. The repertoire has nearly 90,000 clones, 70% to 90% of them found once; the top ten carry around 5.5%. Sample: peripheral blood, taken 28 days after the second AZD1222 dose. All receptors come from an adult who received the AZD1222 COVID-19 vaccine.

The chain combines TRBV27 with TRBJ2-7; possibly TRBD1 for D (5 bases). Trimming removed 3 bases from V and 0 bases from J, with 15 bases in between. This CDR3 is built from 16 residues. CDR1 and CDR2 (germline): MNHEY, SMNVEV (reference sequence). The CDR3 region has the DNA TGTGCCAGCAGTTTGTCTCAGGGCCCCCTCTCCTACGAGCAGTACTTC. Translation: CASSLSQGPLSYEQYF.

The chain has TRBV24-1 and TRBJ2-7; 10 positions match TRBD2. This CDR3 contains 15 residues. Looked up from germline, CDR1 is KGHDR and CDR2 is SFDVKD. With 9 bases clipped from V and 0 bases from J, the junction kept 7 bases outside the gene matches. The CDR3 loop reads CATVAGGIFSYEQYF. In nucleotides, the CDR3 is TGTGCCACCGTAGCGGGGGGCATCTTCTCCTACGAGCAGTACTTC.

The chain has TRBV10-3 and TRBJ1-2; D unresolved. CDR3 size: 13 residues. Trimming left V 0 bases short and J 7 bases short, with 9 bases between. Germline CDR1 reads ENHRY; CDR2 reads SYGVKD. CDR3 bases: TGTGCCATCAGTGAGTCGACAATCTCTGGCTACACCTTC. It codes for CAISESTISGYTF.

The chain uses TRBV12-5 and TRBJ2-2, with no clear D. This CDR3 region has 13 residues. CDR1 is LGHNT and CDR2 is FRNRAP in the germline V gene. The germline V and J ends were trimmed by 1 base and 4 bases, with 4 bases remaining between them. CDR3 DNA sequence: TGTGCTAGTGGTTTGGATTTCACCGGGGAGCTGTTTTTT. Residues: CASGLDFTGELFF.

V and J are TRBV27 and TRBJ1-6; D may be TRBD1 (6 bases). CDR3 size: 16 residues. Deletions cut 5 bases from V and 9 bases from J, with 20 bases between. Germline CDR1 MNHEY, CDR2 SMNVEV (reference sequence). This chain's CDR3 is CASSPGGGIRGSPLHF. Written as DNA, the CDR3 is TGTGCCAGCAGTCCGGGTGGGGGGATCAGGGGTTCACCCCTCCACTTT.

This chain uses TRBV29-1 with TRBJ1-1; the D is unclear. The length of the CDR3 is 12 residues. V lost 4 bases to trimming and J lost 3 bases, with 9 bases between them. Looked up from germline, CDR1 is SQVTM and CDR2 is ANQGSEA. In DNA, the CDR3 is TGCAGCGTTGTATTCAGCTACACTGAAGCTTTCTTT. Translated: CSVVFSYTEAFF.

The chain couples TRBV10-3 to TRBJ2-2; tentative D call: TRBD1 (5 bases). Germline assignment: CDR1 ENHRY and CDR2 SYGVKD. V was shortened by 7 bases and J by 6 bases, with 18 bases between the two germline ends. This CDR3 comprises 15 residues. This chain's CDR3 is CAINLQGPDAGELFF. CDR3 sequence (DNA): TGTGCCATCAACCTGCAGGGTCCCGATGCCGGGGAGCTGTTTTTT.

The V and J genes are TRBV2 and TRBJ2-3; tentatively, D is TRBD2 (5 bases). This CDR3 spans 12 amino acids. CDR1 is SNHLY, CDR2 FYNNEI, per germline. V lost 4 bases to trimming and J lost 11 bases, with 13 bases between them. Here the CDR3 reads CASSVPPGKQYF. The CDR3, as DNA: TGTGCCAGCAGTGTCCCTCCGGGAAAGCAGTATTTT.

This clone was seen only once. The gene calls are TRBV28 and TRBJ1-6; unclear D gene. The germline V gene encodes CDR1 MDHEN and CDR2 SYDVKM. This CDR3 comprises 16 residues. Trimming removed 6 bases from V and 4 bases from J, with 16 bases in between. As DNA, the CDR3 is TGTGCCAGCAGGGAAGAGTGGGATCTATATAATTCACCCCTCCACTTT. Translating it yields CASREEWDLYNSPLHF.

This chain connects TRBV5-6 to TRBJ1-1; D perhaps matches TRBD1 (6 bases). This CDR3 comprises 15 residues. Trimming removed 3 bases at V and 10 bases at J, with 22 bases between. The germline V gene encodes CDR1 SGHDT and CDR2 YYEEEE. The CDR3 bases are TGTGCCAGCAGCTCGTTGGACAGAAGCGGGACAAGAGCTTTCTTT. Amino acids: CASSSLDRSGTRAFF.

This clone was detected once. The CDR3 DNA sequence: TGTGCCAGCAGTTTAAGACAGCCTCCCTATGGCTACACCTTC. It encodes CASSLRQPPYGYTF. The rearrangement links TRBV28 to TRBJ1-2; weak D call: TRBD1 (5 bases). The CDR3 is 14 amino acids. The V end was cut by 2 bases, the J end by 4 bases, with 11 bases between. In germline, CDR1 is MDHEN, CDR2 SYDVKM.

This clone was observed a few times. The chain joins TRBV3-1 (or the pseudogene TRBV3-2) to TRBJ1-1, with 10 bases identical to TRBD1. The CDR3 length is 15 residues. The V gene's germline CDR1 is LGHDT and CDR2 YNNKEL (reference sequence). V shed 4 bases and J 3 bases; nucleotides not matched to a gene: 5. The CDR3 here is CASSRRTGGYTEAFF. For the CDR3, the DNA is TGTGCCAGCAGCCGGCGGACAGGGGGTTACACTGAAGCTTTCTTT.

The chain links TRBV29-1 to TRBJ1-2, with D perhaps TRBD1 (5 bases). Trimming removed 4 bases from V and 3 bases from J, with 12 bases in between. Per germline, CDR1 SQVTM and CDR2 ANQGSEA. The CDR3 is 13 residues long. The chain's CDR3 is CSVVGQGYYGYTF. The CDR3 region has the DNA TGCAGCGTTGTGGGGCAGGGATACTATGGCTACACCTTC.

The chain joins TRBV18 to TRBJ1-2, with D hard to call. The CDR3 is 13 residues long. Germline values: CDR1 KGHSH, CDR2 LQKENI. The V gene lost 3 bases and the J gene lost 8 bases, with 13 bases spanning the gap. The CDR3 region has the DNA TGTGCCAGCTCACCGTATGTTGTCAGGGGCTACACCTTC. Translation: CASSPYVVRGYTF.

CDR3 protein: CASSTRLVGSDTQYF. The CDR3 coding sequence is TGTGCCAGCAGCACCCGCTTAGTTGGTTCAGATACGCAGTATTTT. The gene calls are TRBV13 and TRBJ2-3; D is undetermined. Germline lookup yields CDR1 PRHDT and CDR2 FYEKMQ (reference sequence). CDR3 length equals 15 residues. Deletions cut 5 bases from V and 4 bases from J, with 16 bases between.

The chain couples TRBV13 to TRBJ1-1; D remains unclear. Germline CDR1 is PRHDT and CDR2 is FYEKMQ (reference sequence). V lost 5 bases, J lost 3 bases, and 13 bases lay in between. The CDR3 has 14 amino acids. The CDR3 loop reads CASSRYGWDTEAFF. Written as DNA, the CDR3 is TGTGCCAGCAGCCGCTACGGGTGGGACACTGAAGCTTTCTTT.

The chain links TRBV7-9 to TRBJ1-1; D gene unclear. This CDR3 spans 13 amino acids. The V and J ends lost 2 bases and 2 bases respectively, with 6 bases between them. The germline V gene has CDR1 SEHNR and CDR2 FQNEAQ (reference sequence). The chain's CDR3 is CASSLQLNTEAFF. CDR3 DNA: TGTGCCAGCAGCTTACAGCTTAACACTGAAGCTTTCTTT. Full variable domain (outside the CDR3, taken from reference TRBV7-9 and TRBJ1-1): DTGVSQNPRHKITKRGQNVTFRCDPISEHNRLYWYRQTLGQGPEFLTYFQNEAQLEKSRLLSDRFSAERPKGSFSTLEIQRTEQGDSAMYLCASSLQLNTEAFFGQGTRLTVV.

This chain joins TRBV2 and TRBJ1-1, with 8 bases identical to TRBD1. There are 14 residues in the CDR3. J gave up 4 bases and V 4 bases, and 5 bases lay outside the gene matches. CDR1 SNHLY and CDR2 FYNNEI come from the germline V gene. The DNA of the CDR3 is TGTGCCAGCAGTGCTTTCACAGGGGGCACTGAAGCTTTCTTT. Protein: CASSAFTGGTEAFF.

The chain recombines TRBV30 with TRBJ1-1, with TRBD1 matching 7 bases. J lost 8 bases, V lost 4 bases, and 7 bases had no gene match. Germline V gene sequence: CDR1 GTSNPN, CDR2 SVGIG (reference sequence). The length of the CDR3 is 12 residues. The DNA of the CDR3 is TGTGCCTGGACAGGGGGACGTCCCGAAGCTTTCTTT. The encoded protein is CAWTGGRPEAFF.

V is TRBV7-9 and J is TRBJ2-2; TRBD1 agrees at 11 bases. This CDR3 region has 17 residues. The germline V gene encodes CDR1 SEHNR and CDR2 FQNEAQ (reference sequence). J lost 7 bases, V lost 1 base, and 8 bases had no gene match. The CDR3 DNA reads as TGTGCCAGCAGCTTAGTTTCTGGACAGGGGGCTGGCGGGGAGCTGTTTTTT. Its protein is CASSLVSGQGAGGELFF. Using reference TRBV7-9 and TRBJ2-2 for the parts outside the CDR3, the full variable domain is DTGVSQNPRHKITKRGQNVTFRCDPISEHNRLYWYRQTLGQGPEFLTYFQNEAQLEKSRLLSDRFSAERPKGSFSTLEIQRTEQGDSAMYLCASSLVSGQGAGGELFFGEGSRLTVL.

The CDR3 region has the DNA TGTGCCAGCAGACCTAATTGGTATGAAGCTTTCTTT. Residues: CASRPNWYEAFF. The chain employs TRBV12-3 or TRBV12-4 and TRBJ1-1; D call uncertain. The CDR3 covers 12 residues. Between the trimmed V and J ends, which lost 6 bases and 7 bases, there was a span of 12 bases.

The chain recombines TRBV5-1 with TRBJ1-1, with 7 bases that match TRBD1. Trimming took 4 bases from V and 11 from J; bases not matched to a gene: 8. CDR1 is SGHRS, CDR2 YFSETQ, per germline. The CDR3 extends over 12 amino acids. CDR3 DNA: TGCGCCAGCAGCCACCAGGGGGTCTCGGCTTTCTTT. Translating gives CASSHQGVSAFF.

The chain has TRBV9 and TRBJ1-4; maybe TRBD1 (5 bases). V lost 1 base to trimming and J lost 0 bases, with 10 bases between them. The CDR3 contains 16 residues. CDR1 and CDR2 from the germline V gene are SGDLS and YYNGEE. Here the CDR3 DNA reads TGTGCCAGCAGCGTACTCGCGGGGGCAACTAATGAAAAACTGTTTTTT. It yields the protein CASSVLAGATNEKLFF.